The 25 T cell receptor beta chains listed next were all sequenced from one sample in a study of T cells in pancreatic ductal adenocarcinoma. Only in-frame clones appear in the TCRdb table, and some are missing; sequencing was by immunoSEQ multiplex PCR. The data contain around 100,000 clones, roughly 96% of them singletons. No neoadjuvant therapy was given to the selected pancreatic ductal adenocarcinoma patients before their surgery. The source material was PBMCs. The receptors stem from a human donor with pancreatic ductal adenocarcinoma.

The rearrangement uses TRBV5-1 and TRBJ1-4; D may be TRBD1 (6 bases). CDR1 and CDR2 from the germline V gene are SGHRS and YFSETQ. V gave up 9 bases and J gave up 6 bases, with 15 bases separating them. The CDR3 contains 13 residues. DNA of the CDR3: TGCGCCACCCGAAGGGGGGGGGATGAAAAACTGTTTTTT. As protein: CATRRGGDEKLFF. Full variable domain (outside the CDR3, taken from reference TRBV5-1 and TRBJ1-4): KAGVTQTPRYLIKTRGQQVTLSCSPISGHRSVSWYQQTPGQGLQFLFEYFSETQRNKGNFPGRFSGRQFSNSRSEMNVSTLELGDSALYLCATRRGGDEKLFFGSGTQLSVL.

V and J are TRBV7-2 and TRBJ2-5, with TRBD1 as a possible D gene (5 bases). The germline gives CDR1 SGHTA, CDR2 FQGNSA. The V end lost 5 bases, the J end lost 1 base, and 11 bases lay between the germline ends. The CDR3 sequence is 14 residues long. This chain's CDR3 is CASSPRQTQETQYF. CDR3 sequence (DNA): TGTGCCAGCAGCCCACGACAGACCCAAGAGACCCAGTACTTC.

In its sample, this clone was seen once. V and J are TRBV7-3 and TRBJ2-2, with TRBD2 matching 9 bases. The CDR3 extends over 15 amino acids. Germline values: CDR1 SGHTA, CDR2 FQGTGA. The J segment lost 1 base and the V segment lost 6 bases, leaving 3 bases of the junction unmatched. The DNA of the CDR3 is TGTGCCAGCAGACTACTAGCGGGGAACACCGGGGAGCTGTTTTTT. Amino acids: CASRLLAGNTGELFF.

The J gene is TRBJ1-1, the V gene TRBV27; 10 bases map to TRBD1. CDR1 is MNHEY and CDR2 is SMNVEV in the germline V gene (reference sequence). The CDR3 totals 17 residues. V shed 4 bases, J shed 0 bases, and the junction held 8 bases outside the gene matches. The CDR3 DNA is TGTGCCAGCAGTTATACTCTGGACAGGGGGATGAACACTGAAGCTTTCTTT. Protein: CASSYTLDRGMNTEAFF.

The chain employs TRBV7-9 and TRBJ2-7; D is possibly TRBD2 (5 bases). The CDR3 covers 14 residues. Trimming left V 1 base short and J 0 bases short, with 7 bases between. Germline values: CDR1 SEHNR, CDR2 FQNEAQ (reference sequence). The CDR3 DNA follows: TGTGCCAGCAGCTTAGGAGGGCCCTCCTACGAGCAGTACTTC. This translates into CASSLGGPSYEQYF.

V usage is TRBV28 and J usage is TRBJ1-5; 9 nucleotides line up with TRBD1. V shed 2 bases and J 4 bases; nucleotides not matched to a gene: 6. CDR3 size: 16 residues. Per the germline V gene, CDR1 is MDHEN and CDR2 is SYDVKM. The chain's CDR3 is CASSLSTGGANQPQHF. CDR3 in DNA: TGTGCCAGCAGTTTAAGTACAGGGGGCGCGAATCAGCCCCAGCATTTT.

The V and J genes are TRBV2 and TRBJ2-3; 12 bases are a match to TRBD2. V lost 4 bases to trimming and J lost 5 bases; unmatched junction nucleotides: 1. The CDR3 sequence is 14 residues long. Germline V CDR1 and CDR2: SNHLY, FYNNEI. In DNA form, the CDR3 reads TGTGCCAGCAGTGGGACTAGCGGGATAGATACGCAGTATTTT. Translation: CASSGTSGIDTQYF. Combining the CDR3 with reference TRBV2 and TRBJ2-3 gives the whole variable domain EPEVTQTPSHQVTQMGQEVILRCVPISNHLYFYWYRQILGQKVEFLVSFYNNEISEKSEIFDDQFSVERPDGSNFTLKIRSTKLEDSAMYFCASSGTSGIDTQYFGPGTRLTVL.

This chain links TRBV6-1 with TRBJ1-2; D possibly corresponds to TRBD1 (5 bases). V lost 3 bases to trimming and J lost 0 bases, with 11 bases between them. CDR3 length equals 15 residues. The V gene's germline CDR1 is MNHNS and CDR2 SASEGT. The CDR3 coding sequence is TGTGCCAGCAGTGATGGGGGAGGGTCTAACTATGGCTACACCTTC. Its protein is CASSDGGGSNYGYTF.

This rearrangement joins TRBV29-1 to TRBJ2-1; no clear D. The germline V and J ends were trimmed by 7 bases and 5 bases, with 12 bases remaining between them. CDR3 size: 12 residues. Germline CDR1 and CDR2: SQVTM and ANQGSEA. This CDR3 is CSAFGSDNEQFF. In nucleotides, the CDR3 is TGCAGCGCTTTCGGTTCTGACAATGAGCAGTTCTTC.

The chain carries TRBV30 and TRBJ1-2; TRBD1 might be the D (6 bases). The V end lost 8 bases, the J end lost 6 bases, and 19 bases lay between the germline ends. This CDR3 spans 13 amino acids. Germline V gene sequence: CDR1 GTSNPN, CDR2 SVGIG (reference sequence). For the CDR3, the DNA is TGTGCCGCCTCAACAGGGCGTGAGGATGGCTACACCTTC. As protein: CAASTGREDGYTF.

V is TRBV19 and J is TRBJ2-7; the D gene is possibly TRBD2 (5 bases). Trimming removed 3 bases at V and 3 bases at J, with 9 bases between. CDR3 length equals 13 residues. Germline lookup yields CDR1 LNHDA and CDR2 SQIVND (reference sequence). CDR3 sequence: CASSIRRDYEQYF. The CDR3 DNA sequence: TGTGCCAGTAGTATTCGCCGGGACTACGAGCAGTACTTC. Together with reference TRBV19 and TRBJ2-7, the CDR3 gives the full variable domain: DGGITQSPKYLFRKEGQNVTLSCEQNLNHDAMYWYRQDPGQGLRLIYYSQIVNDFQKGDIAEGYSVSREKKESFPLTVTSAQKNPTAFYLCASSIRRDYEQYFGPGTRLTVT.

The CDR3 bases are TGTGCCAGCAGCTCGACTGGAAACACTGAAGCTTTCTTT. Translation gives CASSSTGNTEAFF. The J gene is TRBJ1-1, the V gene TRBV7-2; D is ambiguous. The V gene's germline CDR1 is SGHTA and CDR2 FQGNSA. V lost 4 bases and J 2 bases, leaving 8 bases between the germline ends. This CDR3 contains 13 residues.

This chain connects TRBV30 to TRBJ2-7; D ambiguous. V gave up 4 bases and J gave up 6 bases, with 16 bases separating them. The V gene's germline CDR1 is GTSNPN and CDR2 SVGIG (reference sequence). This CDR3 comprises 13 residues. CDR3 in DNA: TGTGCCTGGACCTCAGCTCCCAGAGGCGAGCAGTACTTC. This sequence encodes CAWTSAPRGEQYF. Full variable domain (outside the CDR3, taken from reference TRBV30 and TRBJ2-7): SQTIHQWPATLVQPVGSPLSLECTVEGTSNPNLYWYRQAAGRGLQLLFYSVGIGQISSEVPQNLSASRPQDRQFILSSKKLLLSDSGFYLCAWTSAPRGEQYFGPGTRLTVT.

The chain carries TRBV9 and TRBJ2-2, with 12 bases matching TRBD2. CDR3 length equals 20 residues. The germline V gene has CDR1 SGDLS and CDR2 YYNGEE. The J segment lost 0 bases and the V segment lost 4 bases, leaving 13 bases of the junction unmatched. Here the CDR3 DNA reads TGTGCCAGCAGCCCTACTATACTAGCGGGAGGACCGTCGAACACCGGGGAGCTGTTTTTT. Translating it yields CASSPTILAGGPSNTGELFF. Full variable domain (remainder filled in from reference TRBV9 and TRBJ2-2): DSGVTQTPKHLITATGQRVTLRCSPRSGDLSVYWYQQSLDQGLQFLIQYYNGEERAKGNILERFSAQQFPDLHSELNLSSLELGDSALYFCASSPTILAGGPSNTGELFFGEGSRLTVL.

V gene TRBV14 combines with J gene TRBJ1-1; D is undetermined. This CDR3 contains 13 residues. Per the germline V gene, CDR1 is SGHDN and CDR2 is FVKESK. Trimming removed 8 bases at V and 4 bases at J, with 14 bases between. In nucleotides, the CDR3 is TGTGCCAGCCGGCGGGTCTTGGGCACTGAAGCTTTCTTT. Translation gives CASRRVLGTEAFF.

This clone was seen a single time. The chain recombines TRBV28 with TRBJ1-2; tentatively, D is TRBD1 (6 bases). The germline V gene has CDR1 MDHEN and CDR2 SYDVKM. This CDR3 is 15 amino acids long. V dropped 5 bases and J dropped 1 base, with 14 bases sitting between them. This CDR3 reads CASSTVTGINYGYTF. The CDR3 nucleotides read TGTGCCAGCAGTACCGTGACAGGCATTAACTATGGCTACACCTTC.

V is TRBV2 and J is TRBJ1-2, with 11 bases fitting TRBD1. Unmatched junction bases numbered 3, after V lost 3 bases and J lost 3 bases. CDR1 is SNHLY and CDR2 is FYNNEI in the germline V gene. This CDR3 contains 15 residues. CDR3 sequence (DNA): TGTGCCAGCAGTGACAGGACAGGGGGCTACTATGGCTACACCTTC. This encodes CASSDRTGGYYGYTF.

V is TRBV28 and J is TRBJ1-2; 7 bases align to TRBD1. The germline CDR1 and CDR2 sequences are MDHEN and SYDVKM. The length of the CDR3 is 16 residues. With V trimmed by 4 bases and J by 4 bases, 12 bases remained unmatched. CDR3 protein: CASSSTTTTGIYGYTF. CDR3 nucleotide sequence: TGTGCCAGCAGTTCGACCACAACGACAGGGATCTATGGCTACACCTTC.

V gene TRBV30 combines with J gene TRBJ2-6; 7 nucleotides line up with TRBD1. The CDR3 runs to 13 residues. CDR1 is GTSNPN and CDR2 is SVGIG in the germline V gene (reference sequence). Trimming at V came to 7 bases and at J to 2 bases, leaving 2 bases not matched to a gene. CDR3 region: CAYDRAGANVLTF. The CDR3 nucleotides are TGTGCCTATGACAGGGCTGGGGCCAACGTCCTGACTTTC.

The CDR3 sequence: CASSQDLTSGTYNEQFF. The CDR3 nucleotides read TGCGCCAGCAGCCAAGATCTAACTAGCGGAACTTACAATGAGCAGTTCTTC. The chain has TRBV4-3 and TRBJ2-1; 8 positions agree with TRBD2. From germline, CDR1 is LGHNA and CDR2 YSLEER. This CDR3 region has 17 residues. V lost 0 bases and J lost 4; bases outside the gene matches: 8.

The J gene is TRBJ2-5, the V gene TRBV10-3, with D possibly TRBD1 on 6 matching bases. Germline CDR1 is ENHRY and CDR2 is SYGVKD. Trimming took 10 bases from V and 1 from J, leaving 16 bases between them. This CDR3 has 14 amino acids. The CDR3 region has the DNA TGTGCCACCGCCGCGACAGGTTCCCAAGAGACCCAGTACTTC. Residues: CATAATGSQETQYF.

CDR3 bases: TGTGCCAGTGCACTTACAGGGGTTCAGCCCCAGCATTTT. As protein: CASALTGVQPQHF. V usage is TRBV6-1 and J usage is TRBJ1-5; TRBD1 aligns across 7 bases. V was clipped by 9 bases and J by 6 bases; unmatched bases: 8. This CDR3 region has 13 residues. Germline V gives CDR1 MNHNS, CDR2 SASEGT.

The V call is TRBV9, the J call TRBJ2-3; 8 bases fit TRBD2. The CDR3 loop spans 16 amino acids. Germline V gives CDR1 SGDLS, CDR2 YYNGEE. V shed 4 bases and J 2 bases; nucleotides not matched to a gene: 9. CDR3 nucleotide sequence: TGTGCCAGCAGCCCAACTAGCGGCCAACTCACAGATACGCAGTATTTT. Protein: CASSPTSGQLTDTQYF.

V and J are TRBV7-8 and TRBJ2-1; D might be TRBD2 (5 bases). V was cut by 4 bases and J by 0 bases, with 10 bases left in between. The CDR3 sequence is 15 residues long. Germline V gene sequence: CDR1 SGHVS, CDR2 FQNEAQ. The CDR3 is CASSSTRVSYNEQFF. In nucleotides, the CDR3 is TGTGCCAGCAGCTCGACGAGGGTCTCCTACAATGAGCAGTTCTTC.

J is TRBJ2-3 and V is TRBV6-5; D is ambiguous. This CDR3 is built from 14 residues. V was clipped by 2 bases and J by 3 bases, with 9 bases between them. Per the germline V gene, CDR1 is MNHEY and CDR2 is SVGAGI. CDR3 DNA: TGTGCCAGCAGTTACGTGACTGCTACAGATACGCAGTATTTT. Translated, it gives CASSYVTATDTQYF.